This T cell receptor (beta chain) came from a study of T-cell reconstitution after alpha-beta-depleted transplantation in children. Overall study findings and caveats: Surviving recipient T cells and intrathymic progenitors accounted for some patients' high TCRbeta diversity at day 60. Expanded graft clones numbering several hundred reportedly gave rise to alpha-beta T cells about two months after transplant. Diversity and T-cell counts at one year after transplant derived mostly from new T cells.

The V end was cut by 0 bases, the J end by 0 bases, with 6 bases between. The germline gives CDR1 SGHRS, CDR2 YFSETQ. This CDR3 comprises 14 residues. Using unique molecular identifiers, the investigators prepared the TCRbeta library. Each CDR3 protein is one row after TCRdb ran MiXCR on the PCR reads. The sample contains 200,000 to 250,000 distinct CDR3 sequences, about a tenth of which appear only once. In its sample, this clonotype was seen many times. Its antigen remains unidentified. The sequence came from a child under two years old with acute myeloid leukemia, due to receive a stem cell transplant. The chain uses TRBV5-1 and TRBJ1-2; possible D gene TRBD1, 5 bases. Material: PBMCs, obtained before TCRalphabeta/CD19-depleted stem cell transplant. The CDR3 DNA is TGCGCCAGCAGCTTGGAACAGGCTAACTATGGCTACACCTTC. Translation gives CASSLEQANYGYTF. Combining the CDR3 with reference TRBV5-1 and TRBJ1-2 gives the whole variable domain KAGVTQTPRYLIKTRGQQVTLSCSPISGHRSVSWYQQTPGQGLQFLFEYFSETQRNKGNFPGRFSGRQFSNSRSEMNVSTLELGDSALYLCASSLEQANYGYTFGSGTRLTVV.